A single sample gave rise to the 17 T cell receptor beta chains below, sequenced in a study of cytomegalovirus exposure and HLA in healthy donors (dated by TCRdb to 2017 to 2019). Libraries were made using the immunoSEQ multiplex PCR assay. For the multiplex PCR, a mixture combining 60 forward primers for TCR Vbeta segments and 13 reverse primers for TCR Jbeta segments was used. TCRdb took this table from immuneACCESS and kept in-frame rearrangements with V and J called. Such tables lack part of the clones; where checked against another copy, unresolved V genes explain under half of the gap, and the rest is unexplained. The sample table records 130,000 or so clones. The leading ten clones occupy approximately 1.9% of the sample. The source material was PBMCs. These receptors all come from a woman aged 60-70 years in good health and CMV-seronegative.

The genes are TRBV9 and TRBJ1-2, with D unclear. This CDR3 has 13 amino acids. The germline V gene has CDR1 SGDLS and CDR2 YYNGEE. Trimming cost V 0 bases and J 4 bases, with 7 bases left between them. CDR3 loop: CASSVGGSYGYTF. As DNA, the CDR3 is TGTGCCAGCAGCGTAGGTGGCAGCTATGGCTACACCTTC.

This rearrangement joins TRBV5-1 to TRBJ2-7; no firm D call. V lost 0 bases and J 3 bases, leaving 7 bases between the germline ends. The CDR3 consists of 13 residues. CDR1 is SGHRS and CDR2 is YFSETQ in the germline V gene. The CDR3 DNA reads TGCGCCAGCAGCTTGGGCAGGCTCTACGAGCAGTACTTC. Encoded protein: CASSLGRLYEQYF.

The V gene is TRBV19, the J gene TRBJ2-1, with TRBD2 identical over 8 bases. Germline V CDR1 and CDR2: LNHDA, SQIVND (reference sequence). The junction had 7 bases not matched to a gene; V was cut back by 3 bases and J by 0 bases. The CDR3 covers 17 residues. CDR3 residues: CASSIEGGRSSYNEQFF. In nucleotides, the CDR3 is TGTGCCAGTAGTATCGAAGGCGGGAGGAGCTCCTACAATGAGCAGTTCTTC.

The rearrangement joins TRBV6-1 to TRBJ2-7; 7 bases are shared with TRBD1. The germline gives CDR1 MNHNS, CDR2 SASEGT. The CDR3 is made up of 11 amino acids. V lost 9 bases to trimming and J lost 6 bases; unmatched junction nucleotides: 5. The CDR3 reads CASQTGLEQYF. The CDR3 DNA is TGTGCCAGTCAGACAGGGCTCGAGCAGTACTTC.

The CDR3 region has the DNA TGTGCCAGCAGTTACTCGGCGCAGGAGGGGCGCGAGCAGTACTTC. Translated, it gives CASSYSAQEGREQYF. The J gene is TRBJ2-7, the V gene TRBV6-6; TRBD2 is a possible D gene (6 bases). The CDR3 length is 15 residues. V was clipped by 0 bases and J by 6 bases, with 15 bases between them. Germline V gives CDR1 MNHNY, CDR2 SVGAGI (reference sequence).

The chain employs TRBV5-1 and TRBJ1-2; 9 bases match TRBD1. The CDR3 consists of 14 residues. V lost 3 bases and J lost 8; bases outside the gene matches: 8. Per germline, CDR1 SGHRS and CDR2 YFSETQ. In DNA form, the CDR3 reads TGCGCCAGCAGCTCCGGGACAGGGATAAGAGGCTACACCTTC. The encoded protein is CASSSGTGIRGYTF.

The V and J genes are TRBV28 and TRBJ1-1; perhaps TRBD1 as D (6 bases). This CDR3 spans 15 amino acids. Germline V lookup: CDR1 MDHEN, CDR2 SYDVKM. Trimming took 5 bases from V and 0 from J, leaving 13 bases between them. The CDR3 sequence: CASSTPGTLNTEAFF. The CDR3 DNA is TGTGCCAGCAGTACTCCCGGGACATTGAACACTGAAGCTTTCTTT. The full variable domain, completed using reference TRBV28 and TRBJ1-1, is DVKVTQSSRYLVKRTGEKVFLECVQDMDHENMFWYRQDPGLGLRLIYFSYDVKMKEKGDIPEGYSVSREKKERFSLILESASTNQTSMYLCASSTPGTLNTEAFFGQGTRLTVV.

V and J are TRBV27 and TRBJ2-1, with 11 bases fitting TRBD2. Germline assignment: CDR1 MNHEY and CDR2 SMNVEV (reference sequence). The CDR3 is made up of 15 amino acids. V lost 5 bases, J lost 7 bases, and 7 bases stayed unmatched. The CDR3 reads CASSQTSGTRNEQFF. The CDR3 DNA is TGTGCCAGCAGTCAGACTAGCGGGACGAGGAATGAGCAGTTCTTC.

This rearrangement joins TRBV18 to TRBJ1-2, with 10 bases matching TRBD1. The germline V gene encodes CDR1 KGHSH and CDR2 LQKENI. The trim removed 3 bases at V and 5 bases at J, leaving 18 bases unmatched. The CDR3 spans 19 residues. The CDR3 protein is CASSPVAVSGTGEGYGYTF. CDR3 bases: TGTGCCAGCTCACCCGTCGCCGTATCCGGGACAGGGGAAGGGTATGGCTACACCTTC.

The rearrangement joins TRBV5-1 to TRBJ2-3; D perhaps matches TRBD1 (6 bases). This CDR3 contains 15 residues. V shed 0 bases and J shed 1 base, with 9 bases lying between them. Per germline, CDR1 SGHRS and CDR2 YFSETQ. CDR3 sequence: CASSLAQGGTDTQYF. The DNA of the CDR3 is TGCGCCAGCAGCTTGGCACAGGGCGGCACAGATACGCAGTATTTT. Filled out from reference TRBV5-1 and TRBJ2-3, the complete variable domain reads KAGVTQTPRYLIKTRGQQVTLSCSPISGHRSVSWYQQTPGQGLQFLFEYFSETQRNKGNFPGRFSGRQFSNSRSEMNVSTLELGDSALYLCASSLAQGGTDTQYFGPGTRLTVL.

The chain links TRBV19 to TRBJ1-4; the match to TRBD1 covers 7 bases. The CDR3 consists of 14 residues. V dropped 7 bases and J dropped 8; count of bases not matched to a gene: 10. Germline V lookup: CDR1 LNHDA, CDR2 SQIVND (reference sequence). The CDR3 nucleotides are TGTGCCAGTAATCGGGCAGGGGGAACGGAAAAACTGTTTTTT. Translation gives CASNRAGGTEKLFF.

The rearrangement joins TRBV4-1 to TRBJ1-4, with D perhaps matching TRBD1 (5 bases). The V and J ends lost 4 bases and 3 bases respectively, with 21 bases between them. CDR1 MGHRA and CDR2 YSYEKL come from the germline V gene. The CDR3 is made up of 18 amino acids. In DNA form, the CDR3 reads TGCGCCAGCAGCCTTTCCGTTCTGTTGGGGGGAGCTAATGAAAAACTGTTTTTT. Residues: CASSLSVLLGGANEKLFF.

J is TRBJ1-2 and V is TRBV18; 12 positions match TRBD1. The CDR3 sequence is 13 residues long. V dropped 3 bases and J dropped 7; count of bases not matched to a gene: 0. The V gene's germline CDR1 is KGHSH and CDR2 LQKENI. The CDR3 protein is CASSPGQGAGYTF. CDR3 nucleotide sequence: TGTGCCAGCTCACCGGGACAGGGGGCTGGCTACACCTTC.

In DNA form, the CDR3 reads TGTGCCAGCAGCAAGGGACTAGCGGGTCAAGAGACCCAGTACTTC. This gives the protein CASSKGLAGQETQYF. This chain connects TRBV5-6 to TRBJ2-5; 12 bases align to TRBD2. Losses at the gene ends were 4 bases for V and 2 bases for J; bases not matched to a gene: 3. Germline loops: CDR1 SGHDT, CDR2 YYEEEE. The CDR3 sequence is 15 residues long.

V is TRBV25-1 and J is TRBJ2-3; D uncertain. V gave up 4 bases and J gave up 6 bases, with 5 bases separating them. Germline values: CDR1 MGHDK, CDR2 SYGVNS. The CDR3 runs to 11 residues. The CDR3 protein is CASSAFDTQYF. Written as DNA, the CDR3 is TGTGCCAGCAGTGCTTTTGATACGCAGTATTTT.

The rearrangement uses TRBV28 and TRBJ1-1; 7 positions agree with TRBD1. Per germline, CDR1 MDHEN and CDR2 SYDVKM. The CDR3 runs to 15 residues. Unmatched junction bases numbered 8, after V lost 3 bases and J lost 4 bases. The CDR3: CASSFPGKGATEAFF. Here the CDR3 DNA reads TGTGCCAGCAGTTTCCCCGGAAAGGGGGCCACTGAAGCTTTCTTT. Looking up the rest from reference TRBV28 and TRBJ1-1 gives the full variable domain: DVKVTQSSRYLVKRTGEKVFLECVQDMDHENMFWYRQDPGLGLRLIYFSYDVKMKEKGDIPEGYSVSREKKERFSLILESASTNQTSMYLCASSFPGKGATEAFFGQGTRLTVV.

The gene calls are TRBV7-6 and TRBJ2-7; 10 bases are a match to TRBD1. The CDR3 has 15 amino acids. Germline CDR1 reads SGHVS; CDR2 reads FNYEAQ. V trimming: 5 bases; J trimming: 4 bases; junction bases outside the gene matches: 8. The CDR3 bases are TGTGCCAGCAGCCACCCGGGACAGGGGCTGTACGAGCAGTACTTC. Protein product: CASSHPGQGLYEQYF. Supplemented by reference TRBV7-6 and TRBJ2-7, the full variable domain reads GAGVSQSPRYKVTKRGQDVALRCDPISGHVSLYWYRQALGQGPEFLTYFNYEAQQDKSGLPNDRFSAERPEGSISTLTIQRTEQRDSAMYRCASSHPGQGLYEQYFGPGTRLTVT.